Following are 10 T cell receptor beta chains from one sample sequenced in a study of lung T cells in sarcoidosis with Löfgren's syndrome. TCRdb reprocessed the reads with MiXCR, giving one entry per CDR3 protein. The sample shows roughly 63,000 distinct CDR3 sequences, 21% of them seen only once. Sequencing was carried out using CD4+ T cells from PBMCs. The receptor source for this set is a human donor with sarcoidosis (Löfgren's syndrome or another form), or a control subject (not recorded which).

The sample holds a few counts of this clonotype. The rearrangement joins TRBV18 to TRBJ1-1; 7 positions agree with TRBD1. Germline V gene sequence: CDR1 KGHSH, CDR2 LQKENI. The CDR3 is 13 amino acids. V was pared by 4 bases and J by 3 bases, with 2 bases of the junction left unmatched. This CDR3 reads CASSQGQYTEAFF. CDR3 DNA: TGTGCCAGCTCACAGGGACAGTACACTGAAGCTTTCTTT.

About this clonotype itself: A clone one base away is much larger, so this may be a read error. The gene calls are TRBV6-1 and TRBJ1-3, with D possibly being TRBD1 (5 bases). V lost 6 bases to trimming and J lost 2 bases, with 8 bases between them. The germline CDR1 and CDR2 sequences are MNHNS and SASEGT. This CDR3 region has 13 residues. CDR3 nucleotides: TGTGCCAGCAGGACGGGGGCTGGAAACACCATATATTTT. Encoded protein: CASRTGAGNTIYF.

This clonotype showed up many times. This chain links TRBV28 with TRBJ1-1, with a tentative D call TRBD1 (5 bases). Germline V gene sequence: CDR1 MDHEN, CDR2 SYDVKM. The CDR3 is made up of 15 amino acids. With 6 bases removed from V and 4 bases from J, the gap between germline ends came to 18 bases. As DNA, the CDR3 is TGTGCCAGCAGGGGACCGGGCCAAAGGGGCACTGAAGCTTTCTTT. This encodes CASRGPGQRGTEAFF. Using reference TRBV28 and TRBJ1-1 for the parts outside the CDR3, the full variable domain is DVKVTQSSRYLVKRTGEKVFLECVQDMDHENMFWYRQDPGLGLRLIYFSYDVKMKEKGDIPEGYSVSREKKERFSLILESASTNQTSMYLCASRGPGQRGTEAFFGQGTRLTVV.

As for this clonotype: This may arise from a read error, as a much more abundant clone is one base away. V gene TRBV7-2 combines with J gene TRBJ2-5; TRBD2 matches 9 bases. Germline CDR1 reads SGHTA; CDR2 reads FQGNSA. This CDR3 is 20 amino acids long. The CDR3 protein is CASSAPSGRGTSPLQKTQYF. Here the CDR3 DNA reads TGTGCCAGCAGCGCGCCCTCAGGACGGGGGACTAGCCCGCTCCAAAAGACCCAGTACTTC.

This clonotype was observed many times. The rearrangement joins TRBV20-1 to TRBJ2-3, with D hard to call. Germline V gene sequence: CDR1 DFQATT, CDR2 SNEGSKA (reference sequence). Between the trimmed V and J ends, which lost 3 bases and 6 bases, there was a span of 16 bases. There are 14 residues in the CDR3. The CDR3 here is CSARPTQYTDTQYF. As DNA, the CDR3 is TGCAGTGCTAGGCCCACACAGTATACGGATACGCAGTATTTT.

The table lists this clonotype with a few counts. The chain employs TRBV28 and TRBJ1-5, with D unclear. Between the trimmed V and J ends, which lost 6 bases and 0 bases, there was a span of 9 bases. This CDR3 is built from 14 residues. Germline loops: CDR1 MDHEN, CDR2 SYDVKM. The DNA of the CDR3 is TGTGCCAGCAGCTTCCGGCTTAGCAATCAGCCCCAGCATTTT. This translates into CASSFRLSNQPQHF.

This clonotype was picked up a small number of times. As DNA, the CDR3 is TGTGCCACCAGCGACCCTAACCCAGATACGCAGTATTTT. Amino acid sequence: CATSDPNPDTQYF. This chain uses TRBV24-1 with TRBJ2-3; no clear D gene. In germline, CDR1 is KGHDR, CDR2 SFDVKD. The CDR3 covers 13 residues. V lost 7 bases and J lost 4, with 11 bases in between.

Note on this clonotype: Since a much larger clone is just one base distant, this may be a read error. CDR3 nucleotides: TGTGCCAGCGGCGGGGACATTTACGAGCAGTACGTC. Protein sequence: CASGGDIYEQYV. The gene calls are TRBV28 and TRBJ2-7, with D perhaps TRBD1 or TRBD2 (6 bases each). The length of the CDR3 is 12 residues. Trimming removed 8 bases at V and 4 bases at J, with 12 bases between. Germline CDR1 is MDHEN and CDR2 is SYDVKM.

This clonotype is deemed medium-sized. Here the CDR3 DNA reads TGCAGTGCTAGAAAAGAGACCCAGTACTTC. This gives the protein CSARKETQYF. This chain joins TRBV20-1 and TRBJ2-5; D unclear. CDR1 and CDR2 (germline): DFQATT, SNEGSKA (reference sequence). The CDR3 is 10 residues long. Trimming left V 2 bases short and J 3 bases short, with 1 base between.

This clonotype has ten or more counts. This rearrangement joins TRBV20-1 to TRBJ2-4; the D call may be TRBD1 or TRBD2 (5 bases each). Germline V gene lookup returns CDR1 DFQATT and CDR2 SNEGSKA (reference sequence). Trimming shortened V by 2 bases and J by 8 bases, and 13 bases separated the two germline ends. The CDR3 runs 13 residues. CDR3 sequence reads: CSARRPGTDIQYF. CDR3 DNA sequence: TGCAGTGCTAGACGGCCCGGGACGGACATTCAGTACTTC.